Reported below is one T cell receptor beta chain. Its matching antigen is unknown. Donors each had at least one pre-ART PBMC sample and at least two post-ART ones. Trimming cost V 0 bases and J 5 bases; bases outside gene matches: 7. CDR3 length equals 15 residues. Per germline, CDR1 ENHRY and CDR2 SYGVKD. The data derive from a study of long-term antiretroviral therapy in people with HIV. Sequencing relied on immunoSEQ assay v3.0, run at survey level. Roughly 40,000-55,000 T-cell genomes per sample were the sequencing target. Libraries were prepared by immunoSEQ multiplex PCR; TCRdb keeps only in-frame clonotypes and omits some of them. Of tens of thousands of clones in the sample, approximately 82% are singletons; the top ten hold about 4.6%. Study-level findings and limits: Collection of the blood took place between about 2003 and 2017. The ART regimens in use then may have been less effective than current ones.

Specimen: unsorted PBMCs, collected 0.5 years after starting antiretroviral therapy. The clonotype comes from a man between 18 and 29 years old with HIV. J is TRBJ2-7 and V is TRBV10-3; 7 positions agree with TRBD2. In nucleotides, the CDR3 is TGTGCCATCAGTGAGTCATCAGGACTAGGCCACGAGCAGTACTTC. It encodes CAISESSGLGHEQYF.